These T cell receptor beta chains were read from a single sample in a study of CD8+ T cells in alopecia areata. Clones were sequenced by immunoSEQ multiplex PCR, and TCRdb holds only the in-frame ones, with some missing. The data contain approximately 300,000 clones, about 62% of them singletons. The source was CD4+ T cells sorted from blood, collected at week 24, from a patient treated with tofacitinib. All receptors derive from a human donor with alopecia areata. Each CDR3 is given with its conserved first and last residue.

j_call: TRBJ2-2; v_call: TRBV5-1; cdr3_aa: CASSLQRGTGELFF
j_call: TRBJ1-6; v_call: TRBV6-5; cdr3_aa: CATGSSYNSPLHF
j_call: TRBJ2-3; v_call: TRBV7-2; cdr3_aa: CASSSSLAGFTDTQYF
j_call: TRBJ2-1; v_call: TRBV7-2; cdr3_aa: CASHLGGAVEYNEQFF
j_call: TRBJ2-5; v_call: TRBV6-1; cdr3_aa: CASALGGETQYF
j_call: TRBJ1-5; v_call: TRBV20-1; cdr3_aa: CSVDQPQHF
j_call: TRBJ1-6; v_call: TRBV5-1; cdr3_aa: CASSLEGGYNSPLHF
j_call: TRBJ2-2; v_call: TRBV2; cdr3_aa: CASRRIVASGGELFF
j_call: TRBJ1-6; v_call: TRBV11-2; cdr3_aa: CASTVPGHNNSPLHF
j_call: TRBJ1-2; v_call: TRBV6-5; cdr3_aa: CASSYSSTPGYTF
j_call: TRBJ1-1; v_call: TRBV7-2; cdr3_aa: CASSLLWNTEAFF
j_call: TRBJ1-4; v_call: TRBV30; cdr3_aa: CAWSDTGFGRRLFF
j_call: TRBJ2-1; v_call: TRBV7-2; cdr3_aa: CASSSERQVVNEQFF
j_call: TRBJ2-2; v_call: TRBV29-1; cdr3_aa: CSVGFAGLDTGELFF
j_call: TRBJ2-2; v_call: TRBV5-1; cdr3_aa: CASSPEVQDTGELFF
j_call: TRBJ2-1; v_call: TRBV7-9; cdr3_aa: CASSFPRSGANEQFF
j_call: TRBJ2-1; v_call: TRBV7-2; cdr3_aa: CASSLERYLNEQFF
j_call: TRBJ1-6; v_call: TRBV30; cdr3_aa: CAWSTSVSSYNSPLHF
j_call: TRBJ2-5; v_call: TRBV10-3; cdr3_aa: CAISEGGGGKETQYF
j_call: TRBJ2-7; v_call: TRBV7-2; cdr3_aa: CASSLGDKTYEQYF
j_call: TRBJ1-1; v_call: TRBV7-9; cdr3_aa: CASSYLTGTPEAFF
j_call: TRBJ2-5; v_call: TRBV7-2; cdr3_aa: CASSLSWGKETQYF
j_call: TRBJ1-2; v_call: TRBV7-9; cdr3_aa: CASAGRYGYTF
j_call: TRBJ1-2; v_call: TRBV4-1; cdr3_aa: CASSQILQGGYTF
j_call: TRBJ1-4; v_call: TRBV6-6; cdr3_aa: CASSFGVEKLFF
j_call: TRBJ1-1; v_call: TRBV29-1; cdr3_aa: CSVLGDGGKNTEAFF
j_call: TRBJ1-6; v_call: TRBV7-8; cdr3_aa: CASSLDRGANSPLHF
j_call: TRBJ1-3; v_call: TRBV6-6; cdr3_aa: CASSGHKGNTIYF
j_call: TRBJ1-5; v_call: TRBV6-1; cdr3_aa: CASSEREGAGNQPQHF